These T cell receptor beta chains were read from a single sample in a study of blood T cell repertoires in COVID-19. The data were produced by immunoSEQ multiplex PCR, yet TCRdb's version contains in-frame clones alone and is incomplete. The profile covers some 97,000 clones, with roughly 80% appearing a single time and around an eighth taken by the ten largest. The sequenced material came from peripheral blood. All receptors derive from a man aged 45-65 years with active or convalescent COVID-19. CDR3s include the opening cysteine and the closing phenylalanine or tryptophan. The order of the fields is clone size, V gene, J gene, D gene, CDR3 DNA, CDR3 protein. The D gene is left open where the match is weak. Expanded clones are given a class, and other clones once, few, many or no size at all.

-	TRBV19	TRBJ1-5	-	TGTGCCAGTAGTATTTTAAATCAGCCCCAGCATTTT	CASSILNQPQHF
-	TRBV6-6	TRBJ2-3	-	TGTGCCAGCGTAGGAGGCACAGATACGCAGTATTTT	CASVGGTDTQYF
-	TRBV14	TRBJ1-3	-	TGTGCCAGCAGTCCAACGGGCTCTGGAAACACCATATATTTT	CASSPTGSGNTIYF
-	TRBV7-9	TRBJ2-5	-	TGTGCCAGCAGCGCTTTCGGAGAGACCCAGTACTTC	CASSAFGETQYF
-	TRBV6-5	TRBJ2-7	-	TGTGCCGCCCGGTACGGGGGTCTCTACGAGCAGTACTTC	CAARYGGLYEQYF
-	TRBV5-4	TRBJ2-5	-	TGTGCCAGCAGCTTCCCAGGGGATGTCCAAGAGACCCAGTACTTC	CASSFPGDVQETQYF
-	TRBV5-4	TRBJ1-3	-	TGTGCCAGCAGCTTGCAGGGTGGAAACACCATATATTTT	CASSLQGGNTIYF
few	TRBV10-3	TRBJ2-1	TRBD2	TGTGCCGCGGGGACTAGCGACTACAATGAGCAGTTCTTC	CAAGTSDYNEQFF
-	TRBV28	TRBJ1-1	-	TGTGCCAGCAGTTTAGGGTCCGGGGTTCTGGGAGCTTTCTTT	CASSLGSGVLGAFF
once	TRBV11-3	TRBJ1-1	TRBD1	TGTGCCAGCATGGCAGGGGGTTCGAAAACTGAAGCTTTCTTT	CASMAGGSKTEAFF
-	TRBV30	TRBJ2-2	TRBD2	TGTGCCTGGATGGTGGCGGGAGTGGGTCCCGGGGAGCTGTTTTTT	CAWMVAGVGPGELFF
-	TRBV30	TRBJ2-1	-	TGTGCCTGGAGTGTACGGGTAAACTCCTACAATGAGCAGTTCTTC	CAWSVRVNSYNEQFF
few	TRBV6-5	TRBJ2-7	-	TGTGCCAGCAGTTACTCATCGCTACTCTCCTACGAGCAGTACTTC	CASSYSSLLSYEQYF
-	TRBV5-4	TRBJ2-1	TRBD2	TGTGCCAGCAGTCCCGGGACTAGCGGGAGGGGGGGTGAGCAGTTCTTC	CASSPGTSGRGGEQFF
-	TRBV7-9	TRBJ2-3	TRBD2	TGTGCCAGCAGCTTGGCTAGCGGGAGGGTAGATACGCAGTATTTT	CASSLASGRVDTQYF
-	TRBV6-6	TRBJ2-3	-	TGTGCCAGCAGACGACGGGTCGTGGTTAGCTTGGCAGATACGCAGTATTTT	CASRRRVVVSLADTQYF
-	TRBV11-2	TRBJ2-7	TRBD1	TGTGCCAGCAGCACCCGCCGGGACAGGGAAACAAGGGGCTCCTACGAGCAGTACTTC	CASSTRRDRETRGSYEQYF
-	TRBV2	TRBJ1-6	-	TGTGCCAGCAAGGTGCAGGGTGCGAATTCACCCCTCCACTTT	CASKVQGANSPLHF
-	TRBV3-1/TRBV3-2	TRBJ2-4	TRBD2	TGTGCCAGCAGCCAAGGACTAGCGGGAGATAAGAGCATTCAGTACTTC	CASSQGLAGDKSIQYF
-	TRBV24-1	TRBJ2-7	TRBD1	TGTGCCACCAGTGATGGGAACCCACTCCGGGACAGCTCCTACGAGCAGTACTTC	CATSDGNPLRDSSYEQYF
-	TRBV12-3/TRBV12-4	TRBJ1-4	-	TGTGCCAGCAGAACGACAGAGGAAAAACTGTTTTTT	CASRTTEEKLFF
-	TRBV6-6	TRBJ2-7	-	TGTGCCAGCAGTTACTCGTTAACTAGCATGCACGAGCAGTACTTC	CASSYSLTSMHEQYF
few	TRBV4-1	TRBJ2-4	TRBD2	TGCGCCAGCAGCCAAGCCCCGGGACTAGCGGGATATGTCAAAAACATTCAGTACTTC	CASSQAPGLAGYVKNIQYF